These 32 T cell receptor beta chains were sequenced from one sample in a study of blood T cell repertoires in COVID-19. Generated by immunoSEQ multiplex PCR, the TCRdb table keeps only in-frame clones and is missing some. The data hold 250,000 to 300,000 clones, with approximately 90% observed a single time. The sequencing sample was made of peripheral blood. The receptors shown here come from a woman aged 25-40 years with COVID-19, enrolled during active disease.

This clone was found a few times. The rearrangement joins TRBV5-5 to TRBJ1-1; a weak D match, TRBD1 (6 bases). V was clipped by 7 bases and J by 7 bases, with 20 bases between them. The CDR3 loop spans 14 amino acids. Germline V CDR1 and CDR2: SGHKS, YYEKEE (reference sequence). This CDR3 reads CASGSLLGAGEAFF. In DNA, the CDR3 is TGTGCCAGCGGCAGTCTATTGGGGGCTGGTGAAGCTTTCTTT.

The J gene is TRBJ2-5, the V gene TRBV6-1; tentative D call: TRBD1 (5 bases). V was clipped by 3 bases and J by 1 base, with 12 bases between them. Per germline, CDR1 MNHNS and CDR2 SASEGT. The CDR3 loop spans 15 amino acids. The CDR3 sequence: CASSDVGHFQETQYF. The CDR3 DNA is TGTGCCAGCAGTGATGTTGGACATTTCCAAGAGACCCAGTACTTC.

This clone was detected only once. This rearrangement joins TRBV6-2 or TRBV6-3 to TRBJ2-1; weak D call: TRBD1 (5 bases). Germline-derived CDR1 and CDR2 are MNHEY and SVGEGT. The CDR3 spans 13 residues. V was cut by 3 bases and J by 9 bases, with 12 bases left in between. CDR3 in amino acids: CASSYRQKIEQFF. CDR3 nucleotide sequence: TGTGCCAGCAGTTATAGACAGAAAATTGAGCAGTTCTTC.

The genes are TRBV19 and TRBJ1-3; a weak D match, TRBD1 (5 bases). V shed 5 bases and J shed 0 bases, with 11 bases lying between them. Germline V lookup: CDR1 LNHDA, CDR2 SQIVND (reference sequence). CDR3 size: 15 residues. The CDR3 coding sequence is TGTGCCAGTAGTCCCAGACAGAACTCTGGAAACACCATATATTTT. Residues: CASSPRQNSGNTIYF.

V and J are TRBV6-6 and TRBJ1-5; TRBD1 aligns across 10 bases. The CDR3 is made up of 15 amino acids. Germline V gives CDR1 MNHNY, CDR2 SVGAGI (reference sequence). With V trimmed by 0 bases and J by 4 bases, 0 bases remained unmatched. The CDR3 region is CASSYSGQGNQPQHF. Here the CDR3 DNA reads TGTGCCAGCAGTTACTCGGGACAGGGGAATCAGCCCCAGCATTTT.

The rearrangement uses TRBV30 and TRBJ1-2, with D maybe TRBD1 (5 bases). The CDR3 covers 14 residues. V was shortened by 3 bases and J by 8 bases, with 19 bases between the two germline ends. Germline CDR1 is GTSNPN and CDR2 is SVGIG (reference sequence). CDR3 region: CAWRTRVEGSGYTF. Here the CDR3 DNA reads TGTGCCTGGAGGACAAGGGTGGAGGGGTCCGGCTACACCTTC.

This chain joins TRBV4-2 and TRBJ2-7; the D gene is possibly TRBD1 (6 bases). This CDR3 has 14 residues. CDR1 and CDR2 (germline): LGHNA, YNFKEQ. Trimming removed 4 bases at V and 9 bases at J, with 19 bases between. CDR3 region: CASSPQDSSSGQYF. The CDR3 bases are TGTGCCAGCAGCCCGCAGGACAGCTCCTCCGGGCAGTACTTC.

The J gene is TRBJ2-1, the V gene TRBV30; weak D call: TRBD1 (6 bases). Trimming cost V 5 bases and J 2 bases, with 10 bases left between them. The germline CDR1 and CDR2 sequences are GTSNPN and SVGIG (reference sequence). CDR3 size: 13 residues. CDR3 sequence: CAWSQGTYNEQFF. CDR3 DNA sequence: TGTGCCTGGTCACAGGGTACCTACAATGAGCAGTTCTTC. Filled out from reference TRBV30 and TRBJ2-1, the complete variable domain reads SQTIHQWPATLVQPVGSPLSLECTVEGTSNPNLYWYRQAAGRGLQLLFYSVGIGQISSEVPQNLSASRPQDRQFILSSKKLLLSDSGFYLCAWSQGTYNEQFFGPGTRLTVL.

The J gene is TRBJ1-2, the V gene TRBV6-5; D unresolved. CDR3 length: 13 amino acids. Germline V lookup: CDR1 MNHEY, CDR2 SVGAGI. V lost 2 bases to trimming and J lost 4 bases, with 8 bases between them. CDR3 sequence: CASSYPGSYGYTF. CDR3 DNA: TGTGCCAGCAGTTACCCTGGGAGCTATGGCTACACCTTC.

The chain has TRBV6-4 and TRBJ2-2, with TRBD2 identical over 10 bases. Germline V gives CDR1 MRHNA, CDR2 SNTAGT. Germline trimming cut 2 bases from V and 6 bases from J; bases unmatched to any gene: 6. The CDR3 spans 16 residues. The CDR3 coding sequence is TGTGCCAGCAGTGACGGCCTAGCGGGAGATTCCGGGGAGCTGTTTTTT. Translation: CASSDGLAGDSGELFF.

The J gene is TRBJ2-1, the V gene TRBV4-1; 10 bases are a match to TRBD2. CDR3 length equals 15 residues. Germline assignment: CDR1 MGHRA and CDR2 YSYEKL. V dropped 1 base and J dropped 9; count of bases not matched to a gene: 6. CDR3 DNA: TGCGCCAGCAGCCAAGTGCTAGCGGGAGTGGGTGAGCAGTTCTTC. Encoded protein: CASSQVLAGVGEQFF.

V gene TRBV28 combines with J gene TRBJ2-7; tentative D call: TRBD1 (5 bases). This CDR3 is built from 14 residues. Germline CDR1 reads MDHEN; CDR2 reads SYDVKM. The V and J ends lost 8 bases and 0 bases respectively, with 14 bases between them. The CDR3 DNA follows: TGTGCCAGCTGTTCCGTAGGGGACTCCTACGAGCAGTACTTC. Translating gives CASCSVGDSYEQYF.

The CDR3 sequence: CASSVLFSNQPQHF. The CDR3 DNA is TGTGCCAGCAGCGTCCTGTTCAGCAATCAGCCCCAGCATTTT. This chain connects TRBV5-5 to TRBJ1-5; D not resolved. This CDR3 has 14 residues. Looked up from germline, CDR1 is SGHKS and CDR2 is YYEKEE (reference sequence). Trimming cost V 4 bases and J 1 base, with 9 bases left between them.

The chain combines TRBV28 with TRBJ1-4; 7 bases align to TRBD1. CDR1 is MDHEN and CDR2 is SYDVKM in the germline V gene. CDR3 length: 15 residues. The J segment lost 1 base and the V segment lost 5 bases, leaving 4 bases of the junction unmatched. CDR3 amino acids: CASSTGAQTNEKLFF. The CDR3 DNA sequence: TGTGCCAGCAGTACAGGGGCTCAAACTAATGAAAAACTGTTTTTT.

The V and J genes are TRBV18 and TRBJ2-7; TRBD2 aligns across 7 bases. Germline CDR1 and CDR2: KGHSH and LQKENI. The CDR3 totals 15 residues. V gave up 3 bases and J gave up 3 bases; unmatched junction bases: 8. The CDR3: CASSPATTSSYEQYF. In nucleotides, the CDR3 is TGTGCCAGCTCACCTGCTACGACTAGCAGCTACGAGCAGTACTTC.

The chain combines TRBV5-1 with TRBJ1-4, with 7 bases that match TRBD1. Germline V lookup: CDR1 SGHRS, CDR2 YFSETQ. Losses at the gene ends were 4 bases for V and 8 bases for J; bases not matched to a gene: 11. There are 15 residues in the CDR3. CDR3 residues: CASSLRLGGDEKLFF. CDR3 nucleotide sequence: TGCGCCAGCAGCCTACGGCTAGGGGGCGACGAAAAACTGTTTTTT.

This chain uses TRBV5-4 with TRBJ2-3, with TRBD2 as a possible D gene (5 bases). Deletions cut 3 bases from V and 0 bases from J, with 11 bases between. CDR1 and CDR2 from the germline V gene are SGHNT and YYREEE (reference sequence). The CDR3 contains 15 residues. CDR3 loop: CASSSRTGSTDTQYF. The DNA of the CDR3 is TGTGCCAGCAGCTCCCGGACGGGGAGCACAGATACGCAGTATTTT. Full variable domain (outside the CDR3, taken from reference TRBV5-4 and TRBJ2-3): ETGVTQSPTHLIKTRGQQVTLRCSSQSGHNTVSWYQQALGQGPQFIFQYYREEENGRGNFPPRFSGLQFPNYSSELNVNALELDDSALYLCASSSRTGSTDTQYFGPGTRLTVL.

V and J are TRBV10-3 and TRBJ1-5; TRBD1 might be the D (5 bases). Germline V lookup: CDR1 ENHRY, CDR2 SYGVKD. V was pared by 3 bases and J by 4 bases, with 13 bases between. The CDR3 spans 15 residues. This chain's CDR3 is CAISEVRQQNQPQHF. The CDR3 DNA reads TGTGCCATCAGTGAAGTTAGACAGCAAAATCAGCCCCAGCATTTT.

V usage is TRBV14 and J usage is TRBJ2-3; D gene unclear. Trimming pared 4 bases from V and 6 bases from J, leaving 14 bases between. The CDR3 contains 14 residues. CDR1 is SGHDN and CDR2 is FVKESK in the germline V gene. The CDR3 region has the DNA TGTGCCAGCAGCCGAGGAGCAACTTGGGATACGCAGTATTTT. Translation gives CASSRGATWDTQYF.

The V call is TRBV3-1 (or the pseudogene TRBV3-2), the J call TRBJ1-5; D call uncertain. Germline CDR1 is LGHDT and CDR2 is YNNKEL (reference sequence). The CDR3 spans 13 residues. Trimming took 1 base from V and 5 from J, leaving 6 bases between them. CDR3 coding DNA: TGTGCCAGCAGCCAAGGCTATTATCAGCCCCAGCATTTT. It specifies CASSQGYYQPQHF.

J is TRBJ1-1 and V is TRBV6-5; 7 bases fit TRBD1. This CDR3 is built from 13 residues. V lost 6 bases, J lost 4 bases, and 5 bases stayed unmatched. Germline assignment: CDR1 MNHEY and CDR2 SVGAGI. The CDR3 is CASRAAGGTEAFF. CDR3 nucleotide sequence: TGTGCCAGCAGGGCCGCAGGGGGCACTGAAGCTTTCTTT.

The chain is built from TRBV6-1 and TRBJ2-4; TRBD1 agrees at 9 bases. Germline V gives CDR1 MNHNS, CDR2 SASEGT. This CDR3 spans 15 amino acids. The trim removed 0 bases at V and 8 bases at J, leaving 5 bases unmatched. In nucleotides, the CDR3 is TGTGCCAGCAGTGAAGCGGGGACAGGGTCGGACATTCAGTACTTC. Amino acid sequence: CASSEAGTGSDIQYF.

The rearrangement joins TRBV7-6 to TRBJ1-1, with D maybe TRBD1 (5 bases). V shed 5 bases and J shed 3 bases, with 16 bases lying between them. Germline values: CDR1 SGHVS, CDR2 FNYEAQ. The CDR3 runs to 15 residues. CDR3 DNA: TGTGCCAGCAGCCAGACGGACATAGGGGACACTGAAGCTTTCTTT. Translation: CASSQTDIGDTEAFF.

This clone was seen just once. The V gene is TRBV28, the J gene TRBJ2-1; 12 bases match TRBD2. The J segment lost 1 base and the V segment lost 6 bases, leaving 7 bases of the junction unmatched. This CDR3 is built from 17 residues. CDR1 MDHEN and CDR2 SYDVKM come from the germline V gene. The DNA for the CDR3 is TGTGCCAGCAGGGAGACTAGCGGGAGTTCATCCTACAATGAGCAGTTCTTC. It codes for CASRETSGSSSYNEQFF.

V gene TRBV9 combines with J gene TRBJ2-7; tentatively, D is TRBD1 (6 bases). Germline V gene lookup returns CDR1 SGDLS and CDR2 YYNGEE. The CDR3 is 18 amino acids. V dropped 3 bases and J dropped 5 bases, with 27 bases sitting between them. The CDR3 sequence is CASSGGRWSGETLDEQYF. CDR3 sequence (DNA): TGTGCCAGCAGCGGAGGACGGTGGTCAGGGGAAACGTTGGACGAGCAGTACTTC.

This clone was detected a few times. The gene calls are TRBV16 and TRBJ1-5; 7 positions match TRBD1. V dropped 0 bases and J dropped 0; count of bases not matched to a gene: 5. There are 17 residues in the CDR3. Germline V gives CDR1 KGHSY, CDR2 FQNENV. The CDR3 DNA sequence: TGTGCCAGCAGCCAATCCCCGACAGGGTATAGCAATCAGCCCCAGCATTTT. It translates to CASSQSPTGYSNQPQHF.

This chain joins TRBV18 and TRBJ1-1; D unclear. Looked up from germline, CDR1 is KGHSH and CDR2 is LQKENI. This CDR3 is built from 13 residues. V was trimmed by 3 bases and J by 2 bases, leaving 7 bases between them. Here the CDR3 DNA reads TGTGCCAGCTCACCCAGGATAAACACTGAAGCTTTCTTT. Its translation is CASSPRINTEAFF.

The chain couples TRBV7-9 to TRBJ2-7; D is uncertain. The CDR3 totals 14 residues. CDR1 and CDR2 (germline): SEHNR, FQNEAQ (reference sequence). Between the trimmed V and J ends, which lost 1 base and 5 bases, there was a span of 12 bases. The CDR3 DNA is TGTGCCAGCAGCTTAGGGTTCCAGGTCCACGAGCAGTACTTC. This translates into CASSLGFQVHEQYF.

CDR3 region: CASSPPTRPREAEQYF. CDR3 nucleotides: TGCGCCAGCAGCCCGCCCACGAGACCTCGGGAGGCCGAGCAGTACTTC. V is TRBV5-1 and J is TRBJ2-7; 7 nucleotides align to TRBD2. The junction had 16 bases not matched to a gene; V was cut back by 4 bases and J by 6 bases. The CDR3 covers 16 residues. Germline V gene sequence: CDR1 SGHRS, CDR2 YFSETQ.

The genes are TRBV5-6 and TRBJ1-3; D not resolved. The length of the CDR3 is 14 residues. Germline V gene data show CDR1 as SGHDT and CDR2 as YYEEEE. V was clipped by 2 bases and J by 3 bases, with 9 bases between them. CDR3: CASSFYTIGNTIYF. The CDR3 nucleotides read TGTGCCAGCAGCTTTTATACTATTGGAAACACCATATATTTT.

J is TRBJ2-1 and V is TRBV10-1; 9 bases align to TRBD2. CDR3 size: 18 residues. With V trimmed by 1 base and J by 0 bases, 7 bases remained unmatched. Germline V gene lookup returns CDR1 WNHNN and CDR2 SYGVQD (reference sequence). CDR3 sequence reads: CASSELAGASSSYNEQFF. The CDR3 DNA reads as TGCGCCAGCAGTGAGTTAGCGGGAGCCTCAAGCTCCTACAATGAGCAGTTCTTC.

The chain recombines TRBV28 with TRBJ1-1; TRBD1 is a possible D gene (5 bases). In germline, CDR1 is MDHEN, CDR2 SYDVKM. Trimming took 3 bases from V and 6 from J, leaving 14 bases between them. This CDR3 is 14 amino acids long. In nucleotides, the CDR3 is TGTGCCAGCAGTTTGGGAGGGACGGGCGCTGAAGCTTTCTTT. Protein: CASSLGGTGAEAFF.